This entry lists 19 T cell receptor beta chains sequenced from one sample in a study of shared clonotypes between healthy human individuals. Libraries were prepared by immunoSEQ multiplex PCR; TCRdb keeps only in-frame clonotypes and omits some of them. The sample yields almost 750,000 clones, approximately 77% seen once. The sequencing input was memory CD4+ T cells sorted from blood. Subset in this sample: CD45RA-negative fraction. The receptors stem from a woman younger than 45 in good health.

The chain recombines TRBV10-1 with TRBJ1-1; 7 nucleotides agree with TRBD1. Germline loops: CDR1 WNHNN, CDR2 SYGVQD (reference sequence). The CDR3 is 13 amino acids. The trim removed 6 bases at V and 9 bases at J, leaving 10 bases unmatched. The CDR3 sequence: CASSLNRDSKAFF. CDR3 sequence (DNA): TGCGCCAGCAGCCTCAACAGGGACAGTAAAGCTTTCTTT.

The V gene is TRBV28, the J gene TRBJ2-7; TRBD2 might be the D (6 bases). The CDR3 sequence is 16 residues long. The V gene's germline CDR1 is MDHEN and CDR2 SYDVKM. Trimming removed 4 bases from V and 9 bases from J, with 25 bases in between. The CDR3 nucleotides read TGTGCCAGCAGTTCGGTACTGGGCGGGACCCTTTTTAGGCAGTACTTC. Translating it yields CASSSVLGGTLFRQYF.

The V call is TRBV28, the J call TRBJ2-7; TRBD2 matches at 8 bases. The ends lost 3 bases at V and 0 bases at J; junction bases unmatched: 7. The CDR3 is 16 residues long. CDR1 is MDHEN and CDR2 is SYDVKM in the germline V gene. The CDR3 DNA sequence: TGTGCCAGCAGTTTCCCACGAGCGGGGGTCTCCTACGAGCAGTACTTC. Amino acid sequence: CASSFPRAGVSYEQYF.

The rearrangement links TRBV7-6 to TRBJ1-3; 12 bases align to TRBD1. The CDR3 runs 16 residues. Germline trimming cut 5 bases from V and 4 bases from J; bases unmatched to any gene: 6. The V gene's germline CDR1 is SGHVS and CDR2 FNYEAQ. CDR3 DNA sequence: TGTGCCAGCAGCCAGCCGGGACAGGGGGCGGGAAACACCATATATTTT. Amino acids: CASSQPGQGAGNTIYF. Combining the CDR3 with reference TRBV7-6 and TRBJ1-3 gives the whole variable domain GAGVSQSPRYKVTKRGQDVALRCDPISGHVSLYWYRQALGQGPEFLTYFNYEAQQDKSGLPNDRFSAERPEGSISTLTIQRTEQRDSAMYRCASSQPGQGAGNTIYFGEGSWLTVV.

The gene calls are TRBV5-5 and TRBJ2-7; 7 bases align to TRBD1. The CDR3 totals 13 residues. Germline V CDR1 and CDR2: SGHKS, YYEKEE (reference sequence). The ends lost 7 bases at V and 3 bases at J; junction bases unmatched: 7. The CDR3 loop reads CASRGQGVYEQYF. The CDR3 nucleotides are TGTGCCAGCCGCGGCCAGGGGGTCTACGAGCAGTACTTC.

The rearrangement joins TRBV29-1 to TRBJ2-3; D is possibly TRBD2 (5 bases). CDR3 size: 11 residues. Germline lookup yields CDR1 SQVTM and CDR2 ANQGSEA. The V and J ends lost 4 bases and 4 bases respectively, with 6 bases between them. The DNA for the CDR3 is TGCAGCGTTGCGAGGGCAGATACGCAGTATTTT. It specifies CSVARADTQYF.

V and J are TRBV5-1 and TRBJ2-5, with a possible D match to TRBD2 (5 bases). Germline V gene data show CDR1 as SGHRS and CDR2 as YFSETQ. Trimming removed 0 bases at V and 3 bases at J, with 15 bases between. This CDR3 has 16 residues. CDR3: CASSLVRGSSEETQYF. CDR3 coding DNA: TGCGCCAGCAGCTTGGTCCGTGGGAGCTCAGAAGAGACCCAGTACTTC.

This chain joins TRBV5-1 and TRBJ2-1; no firm D call. CDR1 is SGHRS and CDR2 is YFSETQ in the germline V gene. The length of the CDR3 is 15 residues. V gave up 4 bases and J gave up 7 bases, with 18 bases separating them. The CDR3 protein is CASSPTAGLRNEQFF. As DNA, the CDR3 is TGCGCCAGCAGCCCAACGGCAGGTCTTAGAAATGAGCAGTTCTTC.

The chain is built from TRBV18 and TRBJ2-7; D not certain. The CDR3 is 12 amino acids. CDR1 KGHSH and CDR2 LQKENI come from the germline V gene. V lost 5 bases, J lost 4 bases, and 9 bases lay in between. CDR3 residues: CASSAEQYEQYF. The CDR3 DNA is TGTGCCAGCTCAGCGGAACAGTACGAGCAGTACTTC. Filled out from reference TRBV18 and TRBJ2-7, the complete variable domain reads NAGVMQNPRHLVRRRGQEARLRCSPMKGHSHVYWYRQLPEEGLKFMVYLQKENIIDESGMPKERFSAEFPKEGPSILRIQQVVRGDSAAYFCASSAEQYEQYFGPGTRLTVT.

The table lists this clone with a count of one. Other DNA variants within this sample encode the same CDR3. The chain combines TRBV28 with TRBJ2-7; 7 nucleotides align to TRBD1. CDR3 size: 12 residues. The V segment lost 8 bases and the J segment 4 bases; nucleotides outside the gene matches: 5. Germline values: CDR1 MDHEN, CDR2 SYDVKM. CDR3 sequence (DNA): TGTGCCAGCGCCGGGACAGTGTACGAGCAGTACTTC. It specifies CASAGTVYEQYF. The full variable domain, in which reference TRBV28 and TRBJ2-7 provide the parts outside the CDR3, is DVKVTQSSRYLVKRTGEKVFLECVQDMDHENMFWYRQDPGLGLRLIYFSYDVKMKEKGDIPEGYSVSREKKERFSLILESASTNQTSMYLCASAGTVYEQYFGPGTRLTVT.

CDR3 sequence (DNA): TGTGCCAGCAGCCTCGGACTAGCGGGAAGGGTCTACAATGAGCAGTTCTTC. Its translation: CASSLGLAGRVYNEQFF. This sequence joins TRBV7-9 and TRBJ2-1; TRBD2 matches at 12 bases. V shed 5 bases, J shed 3 bases, and the junction held 8 bases outside the gene matches. This CDR3 has 17 amino acids. Germline V gene data show CDR1 as SEHNR and CDR2 as FQNEAQ (reference sequence).

This clone was detected a few times. The CDR3 spells CASSQGLAVYNEQFF. DNA of the CDR3: TGTGCCAGCAGCCAGGGACTAGCGGTCTACAATGAGCAGTTCTTC. The gene calls are TRBV5-6 and TRBJ2-1; 11 nucleotides align to TRBD2. Germline assignment: CDR1 SGHDT and CDR2 YYEEEE. Trimming removed 4 bases from V and 3 bases from J; junction bases left unmatched: 3. CDR3 length: 15 amino acids. The full variable domain, completed using reference TRBV5-6 and TRBJ2-1, is DAGVTQSPTHLIKTRGQQVTLRCSPKSGHDTVSWYQQALGQGPQFIFQYYEEEERQRGNFPDRFSGHQFPNYSSELNVNALLLGDSALYLCASSQGLAVYNEQFFGPGTRLTVL.

The chain joins TRBV11-2 to TRBJ2-6; 7 bases map to TRBD1. V shed 0 bases and J 0 bases; nucleotides not matched to a gene: 5. The CDR3 has 18 residues. Germline CDR1 reads SGHAT; CDR2 reads FQNNGV. The CDR3 DNA reads TGTGCCAGCAGCTTAGAAGGGACAGCCTACTCTGGGGCCAACGTCCTGACTTTC. Amino acids: CASSLEGTAYSGANVLTF. Full variable domain (outside the CDR3, taken from reference TRBV11-2 and TRBJ2-6): EAGVAQSPRYKIIEKRQSVAFWCNPISGHATLYWYQQILGQGPKLLIQFQNNGVVDDSQLPKDRFSAERLKGVDSTLKIQPAKLEDSAVYLCASSLEGTAYSGANVLTFGAGSRLTVL.

In regard to this clone: This same CDR3 is encoded by further DNA sequences in the sample. The chain joins TRBV6-1 to TRBJ1-5, with a tentative D call TRBD1 (6 bases). Trimming shortened V by 1 base and J by 6 bases, and 13 bases separated the two germline ends. CDR3 length: 15 residues. The germline V gene has CDR1 MNHNS and CDR2 SASEGT. The CDR3 sequence is CASSEGGGGPQPQHF. CDR3 DNA sequence: TGTGCCAGCAGTGAAGGAGGGGGGGGACCTCAGCCCCAGCATTTT.

The gene calls are TRBV18 and TRBJ2-3; D unclear. Trimming removed 4 bases at V and 6 bases at J, with 14 bases between. The CDR3 runs 14 residues. Germline V CDR1 and CDR2: KGHSH, LQKENI. CDR3 in DNA: TGTGCCAGCTCACTGGGCCTAGATACGGATACGCAGTATTTT. Amino acid sequence: CASSLGLDTDTQYF.

The chain combines TRBV11-2 with TRBJ1-1; possibly TRBD1 for D (6 bases). V was cut by 0 bases and J by 9 bases, with 20 bases left in between. From germline, CDR1 is SGHAT and CDR2 FQNNGV. The CDR3 has 16 amino acids. CDR3 amino acids: CASSLDGSHRVSQAFF. CDR3 bases: TGTGCCAGCAGCTTAGATGGCAGCCACAGGGTTTCTCAAGCTTTCTTT.

The chain uses TRBV25-1 and TRBJ2-7; D is ambiguous. Trimming pared 6 bases from V and 3 bases from J, leaving 9 bases between. Germline V gene sequence: CDR1 MGHDK, CDR2 SYGVNS. The CDR3 is 12 residues long. CDR3 amino acids: CASSRTSYEQYF. The CDR3 bases are TGTGCCAGCAGCAGAACCAGCTACGAGCAGTACTTC.

Many counts were recorded for this clone. J is TRBJ1-3 and V is TRBV5-1; D perhaps matches TRBD1 (6 bases). V dropped 7 bases and J dropped 8 bases, with 10 bases sitting between them. Germline CDR1 is SGHRS and CDR2 is YFSETQ. This CDR3 has 11 amino acids. The CDR3 DNA sequence: TGCGCCAGCGATACAGGGCACACCATATATTTT. This codes for CASDTGHTIYF.

Many counts were recorded for this clone. The chain uses TRBV30 and TRBJ2-3; possible D gene TRBD1, 5 bases. V was cut by 8 bases and J by 3 bases, with 15 bases left in between. This CDR3 spans 13 amino acids. Per the germline V gene, CDR1 is GTSNPN and CDR2 is SVGIG (reference sequence). DNA of the CDR3: TGTGCCAACCGCCCAGGGATAACAGATACGCAGTATTTT. Translated, it gives CANRPGITDTQYF. Based on the CDR3 plus reference TRBV30 and TRBJ2-3, the full variable domain is SQTIHQWPATLVQPVGSPLSLECTVEGTSNPNLYWYRQAAGRGLQLLFYSVGIGQISSEVPQNLSASRPQDRQFILSSKKLLLSDSGFYLCANRPGITDTQYFGPGTRLTVL.